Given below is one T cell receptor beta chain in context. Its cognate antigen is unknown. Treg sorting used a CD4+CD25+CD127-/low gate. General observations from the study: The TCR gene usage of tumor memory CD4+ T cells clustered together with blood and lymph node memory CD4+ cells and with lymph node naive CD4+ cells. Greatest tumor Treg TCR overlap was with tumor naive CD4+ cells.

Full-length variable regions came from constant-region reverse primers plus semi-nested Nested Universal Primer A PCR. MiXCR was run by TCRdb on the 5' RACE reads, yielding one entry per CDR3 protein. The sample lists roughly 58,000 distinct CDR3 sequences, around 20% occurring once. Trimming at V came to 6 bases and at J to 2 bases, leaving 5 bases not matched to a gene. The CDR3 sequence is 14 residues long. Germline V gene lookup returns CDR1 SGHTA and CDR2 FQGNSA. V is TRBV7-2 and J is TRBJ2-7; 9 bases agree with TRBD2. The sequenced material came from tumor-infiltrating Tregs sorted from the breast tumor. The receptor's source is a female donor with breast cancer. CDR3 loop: CASSVIAGAYEQYF. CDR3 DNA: TGTGCCAGCAGTGTTATAGCGGGAGCCTACGAGCAGTACTTC.